A single sample is the source of the 23 T cell receptor beta chains below, sequenced in a study of T cell repertoires in cytomegalovirus infection. The antigens of these receptors remain unknown. TCRdb re-called the reads through MiXCR, storing one row per CDR3 protein. This table has over 100,000 distinct CDR3 sequences, over 9% appearing once. Sequenced input: PBMCs, sequenced either directly or after in vitro stimulation (not recorded which). The receptors here all came from a human donor in good health (CMV status not recorded). Some clones in this sample may be carry-over from other donors' samples.

The table lists this clonotype with a few counts. The chain carries TRBV23-1 and TRBJ2-7, with D unclear. TRBV23-1 is placed among ORFs of uncertain function. There are 15 residues in the CDR3. Between the trimmed V and J ends, which lost 3 bases and 0 bases, there was a span of 12 bases. The CDR3 DNA reads as TGCGCCAGCAGTCATCTAAAGGGCGCCTCCTACGAGCAGTACGTC. It specifies CASSHLKGASYEQYV.

As to this clonotype: A read error may account for a junction end that differs from germline. The chain couples TRBV24-1 to TRBJ2-5; D unresolved. The germline V gene has CDR1 KGHDR and CDR2 SFDVKD. The CDR3 loop spans 15 amino acids. DNA of the CDR3: TGTGCCGCCAGTGATTTTGGCTTTGCCGAAGAGACCCAGTACTTC. It is translated as CAASDFGFAEETQYF.

The chain combines TRBV25-1 with TRBJ1-1, with a weak D call TRBD1 (6 bases). V was pared by 4 bases and J by 7 bases, with 7 bases between. Germline CDR1 is MGHDK and CDR2 is SYGVNS. The CDR3 length is 11 residues. The CDR3 DNA is TGTGCCAGCAGTGGGGGACATGAAGCTTTCTTT. It encodes CASSGGHEAFF.

This clonotype has at least ten counts. The chain recombines TRBV7-2 with TRBJ1-5; D unclear. The CDR3 totals 13 residues. Germline CDR1 and CDR2: SGHTA and FQGNSA. V lost 0 bases to trimming and J lost 5 bases, with 5 bases between them. CDR3 nucleotides: TGTGCCAGCAGCTTAGCAGGTGATCAGCCCCAGCATTTT. It encodes CASSLAGDQPQHF.

This clonotype was recorded at least ten times. The chain combines TRBV27 with TRBJ2-1; unclear D gene. CDR3 length: 15 residues. V lost 2 bases and J lost 6, with 14 bases in between. Germline values: CDR1 MNHEY, CDR2 SMNVEV (reference sequence). The CDR3 DNA is TGTGCCAGCAGTTTAATTCGGCCCCTGGGCAATGAGCAGTTCTTC. It translates to CASSLIRPLGNEQFF.

In this sample, this clonotype turned up many times. The rearrangement uses TRBV9 and TRBJ1-3; no reliable D call. CDR1 is SGDLS and CDR2 is YYNGEE in the germline V gene. Trimming took off 3 bases at V and 0 bases at J, with 16 bases between the two ends. This CDR3 contains 17 residues. CDR3: CASSAQHRVFSGNTIYF. Here the CDR3 DNA reads TGTGCCAGCAGCGCACAACATAGGGTTTTCTCTGGAAACACCATATATTTT.

This clonotype was seen only a few times. The gene calls are TRBV29-1 and TRBJ1-4; D gene uncertain. The germline V gene has CDR1 SQVTM and CDR2 ANQGSEA. The V gene lost 4 bases and the J gene lost 0 bases, with 9 bases spanning the gap. The CDR3 spans 14 residues. The CDR3 sequence: CSVGGPATNEKLFF. Written as DNA, the CDR3 is TGCAGCGTTGGAGGCCCGGCAACTAATGAAAAACTGTTTTTT.

The table lists this clonotype with many counts. V usage is TRBV4-1 and J usage is TRBJ2-1; D ambiguous. V was pared by 3 bases and J by 6 bases, with 9 bases between. The germline CDR1 and CDR2 sequences are MGHRA and YSYEKL. The CDR3 consists of 13 residues. The CDR3 DNA is TGCGCCAGCAGCCACCCAGGAATCAATGAGCAGTTCTTC. Encoded protein: CASSHPGINEQFF.

In its sample, this clonotype was seen a few times. The CDR3 sequence is CASSLGRDPTSASYTYEQYF. CDR3 sequence (DNA): TGTGCCAGCAGCTTGGGCAGGGACCCGACTAGCGCATCTTATACCTACGAGCAGTACTTC. The chain combines TRBV7-2 with TRBJ2-7; TRBD2 matches 8 bases. Looked up from germline, CDR1 is SGHTA and CDR2 is FQGNSA. This CDR3 is 20 amino acids long. Germline trimming cut 3 bases from V and 2 bases from J; bases unmatched to any gene: 21.

J is TRBJ2-1 and V is TRBV7-8; 7 bases are a match to TRBD2. The ends lost 5 bases at V and 7 bases at J; junction bases unmatched: 8. This CDR3 region has 14 residues. Germline loops: CDR1 SGHVS, CDR2 FQNEAQ. The CDR3 here is CASSTLAIWNEQFF. CDR3 DNA sequence: TGTGCCAGCAGCACACTAGCGATATGGAATGAGCAGTTCTTC.

The chain carries TRBV24-1 and TRBJ2-1, with 9 bases matching TRBD2. The V segment lost 3 bases and the J segment 3 bases; nucleotides outside the gene matches: 11. Germline CDR1 KGHDR, CDR2 SFDVKD. CDR3 length: 18 residues. This chain's CDR3 is CATSDTGTSWSVYNEQFF. In nucleotides, the CDR3 is TGTGCCACCAGTGATACCGGGACTAGCTGGAGTGTCTACAATGAGCAGTTCTTC.

This clonotype was counted at least ten times. The chain joins TRBV4-1 to TRBJ1-1; TRBD1 aligns across 9 bases. CDR3 length: 14 residues. Per the germline V gene, CDR1 is MGHRA and CDR2 is YSYEKL. With 2 bases clipped from V and 5 bases from J, the junction kept 3 bases outside the gene matches. This CDR3 reads CASSQNRGRTEAFF. The CDR3 DNA reads TGCGCCAGCAGCCAAAACAGGGGGCGAACTGAAGCTTTCTTT.

At least ten counts were recorded for this clonotype. The chain joins TRBV7-6 to TRBJ2-5, with D possibly TRBD2 on 6 matching bases. Germline loops: CDR1 SGHVS, CDR2 FNYEAQ. CDR3 length: 12 residues. The ends were cut back, 5 bases at V and 5 bases at J, with 9 bases in the middle. The CDR3 loop is CASSRDFETQYF. The CDR3 nucleotides read TGTGCCAGCAGCCGGGACTTCGAGACCCAGTACTTC.

The chain joins TRBV4-1 to TRBJ1-4; no firm D call. CDR1 and CDR2 (germline): MGHRA, YSYEKL. V was shortened by 0 bases and J by 4 bases, with 15 bases between the two germline ends. This CDR3 comprises 17 residues. The CDR3 DNA is TGCGCCAGCAGCCAAGATAAAGCGGCCGCGAATAATGAAAAACTGTTTTTT. Residues: CASSQDKAAANNEKLFF.

This clonotype was detected ten times or more. CDR3 region: CASSEIRWGLAGATGELFF. CDR3 nucleotide sequence: TGTGCCAGCAGTGAAATAAGATGGGGACTAGCGGGGGCCACCGGGGAGCTGTTTTTT. The rearrangement uses TRBV2 and TRBJ2-2; 14 nucleotides agree with TRBD2. The CDR3 has 19 residues. Germline trimming cut 2 bases from V and 4 bases from J; bases unmatched to any gene: 9. CDR1 and CDR2 (germline): SNHLY, FYNNEI.

The gene calls are TRBV27 and TRBJ1-4; D perhaps matches TRBD1 (6 bases). V lost 6 bases and J 4 bases, leaving 12 bases between the germline ends. This CDR3 has 14 residues. The germline V gene has CDR1 MNHEY and CDR2 SMNVEV (reference sequence). CDR3 sequence reads: CASRTGQLNEKLFF. CDR3 bases: TGTGCCAGCAGGACCGGACAGCTTAATGAAAAACTGTTTTTT.

This clonotype was seen at least ten times. J is TRBJ2-5 and V is TRBV7-9; a weak D match, TRBD2 (6 bases). The CDR3 extends over 19 amino acids. Trimming took 4 bases from V and 5 from J, leaving 29 bases between them. Germline V gene data show CDR1 as SEHNR and CDR2 as FQNEAQ (reference sequence). This chain's CDR3 is CASSSPIPIDWRDGETQYF. The DNA for the CDR3 is TGTGCCAGCAGCTCTCCTATCCCGATCGACTGGCGGGACGGCGAGACCCAGTACTTC.

This clonotype has just a few counts. This sequence joins TRBV25-1 and TRBJ1-2; D is unclear. V lost 4 bases to trimming and J lost 4 bases, with 10 bases between them. Germline CDR1 is MGHDK and CDR2 is SYGVNS. The CDR3 extends over 13 amino acids. CDR3 sequence (DNA): TGTGCCAGCAGTGCCCTGGCAGGCTATGGCTACACCTTC. The encoded protein is CASSALAGYGYTF.

The chain uses TRBV7-9 and TRBJ2-3, with 7 bases lining up with TRBD2. CDR1 is SEHNR, CDR2 FQNEAQ, per germline (reference sequence). The trim removed 2 bases at V and 3 bases at J, leaving 8 bases unmatched. This CDR3 has 16 residues. The CDR3 DNA follows: TGTGCCAGCAGCTTAATGACGGGAGGTCGTACAGATACGCAGTATTTT. The encoded protein is CASSLMTGGRTDTQYF.

Remarks on this clonotype: This clone may be a read error of a much larger clone one base away. V is TRBV28 and J is TRBJ1-6, with D maybe TRBD1 (6 bases). The CDR3 sequence is 15 residues long. Germline V gene lookup returns CDR1 MDHEN and CDR2 SYDVKM. The CDR3 DNA sequence: TGTGTCAGCAGCCCGCCGGCCAGGGACATAGCGTCCCTCCACTTT. It encodes CVSSPPARDIASLHF.

This clonotype was observed a few times. V gene TRBV12-3 or TRBV12-4 combines with J gene TRBJ2-2, with 9 bases matching TRBD2. This CDR3 spans 16 amino acids. V was clipped by 9 bases and J by 0 bases; unmatched bases: 8. The DNA for the CDR3 is TGTGCCAGTATGACTAGCGGCCTACCGAACACCGGGGAGCTGTTTTTT. This translates into CASMTSGLPNTGELFF.

The rearrangement joins TRBV5-4 to TRBJ2-7; TRBD2 aligns across 10 bases. J was trimmed by 4 bases and V by 4 bases; bases with no gene match: 14. CDR3 length: 17 residues. Germline assignment: CDR1 SGHNT and CDR2 YYREEE (reference sequence). The CDR3, as DNA: TGTGCCAGCAGCCTAGGGGCTAGCGGGAGAGGACGGTACGAGCAGTACGTC. Translation: CASSLGASGRGRYEQYV.

This clonotype showed up many times. The chain employs TRBV12-3 or TRBV12-4 and TRBJ2-7, with D tentatively TRBD1 (6 bases). Trimming shortened V by 6 bases and J by 0 bases, and 15 bases separated the two germline ends. The CDR3 runs 15 residues. CDR3 sequence: CASSLGQLSSYEQYV. CDR3 in DNA: TGTGCCAGCAGCCTAGGACAGTTGAGCTCCTACGAGCAGTACGTC.